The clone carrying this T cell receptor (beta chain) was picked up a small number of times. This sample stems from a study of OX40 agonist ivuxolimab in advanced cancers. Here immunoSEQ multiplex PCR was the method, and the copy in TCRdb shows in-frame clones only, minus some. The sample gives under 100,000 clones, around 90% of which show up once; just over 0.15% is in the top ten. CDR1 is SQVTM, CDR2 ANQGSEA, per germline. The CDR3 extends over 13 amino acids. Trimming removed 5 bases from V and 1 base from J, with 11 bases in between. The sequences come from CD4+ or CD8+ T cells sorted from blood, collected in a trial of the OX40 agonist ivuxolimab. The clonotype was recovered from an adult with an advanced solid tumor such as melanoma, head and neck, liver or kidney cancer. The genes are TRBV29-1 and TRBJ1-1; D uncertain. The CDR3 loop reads CSVTRLGNTEAFF. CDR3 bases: TGCAGCGTTACCCGTCTGGGGAACACTGAAGCTTTCTTT.